The TCR beta chain described here comes from a study of T-cell memory formation after mild COVID-19. Whole-study context: Most TCR clusters belonged to a single donor. Findings of the study overall: The CD4+ clones that contracted clustered mainly within CM and EM, and the CD8+ clones concentrated in EMRA.

The CDR3 has 13 amino acids. The V end was cut by 4 bases, the J end by 2 bases, with 11 bases between. Germline CDR1 SQVTM, CDR2 ANQGSEA. Ten or more counts support this clonotype. The antigen is unknown. One entry per CDR3 protein, called by TCRdb with MiXCR from the 5' RACE reads. The repertoire includes 100,000 to 120,000 distinct CDR3 sequences, 15% to 20% of them detected once, and 5% to 7% sits in the top ten. This chain links TRBV29-1 with TRBJ2-5, with D maybe TRBD1 (6 bases). The clonotype was recovered from a man younger than 35 who had mild COVID-19 (a few samples of this study predate the infection). Cell type and time point are not known. Source material: PBMCs or a T cell subset sorted from them (not recorded which). CDR3 bases: TGCAGCGTTGGGGGACACTCGCAAGAGACCCAGTACTTC. This codes for CSVGGHSQETQYF. Combining the CDR3 with reference TRBV29-1 and TRBJ2-5 gives the whole variable domain SAVISQKPSRDICQRGTSLTIQCQVDSQVTMMFWYRQQPGQSLTLIATANQGSEATYESGFVIDKFPISRPNLTFSTLTVSNMSPEDSSIYLCSVGGHSQETQYFGPGTRLLVL.